Below are 18 T cell receptor beta chains sequenced from a single sample in a study of blood T cell repertoires in COVID-19. The protocol was immunoSEQ multiplex PCR, while the TCRdb copy is restricted to in-frame clones and leaves out a portion. The data contain roughly 500,000 clones, 88% of them seen just once; the ten biggest clones take up 1.5% to 2%. The material sequenced was PBMCs or T cells enriched from blood (not recorded which). These receptors were collected from a woman between 40 and 50 years old who had recovered from COVID-19.

The chain links TRBV10-3 to TRBJ1-2; 8 bases line up with TRBD1. The CDR3 sequence is 13 residues long. Germline V CDR1 and CDR2: ENHRY, SYGVKD. V shed 6 bases and J 4 bases; nucleotides not matched to a gene: 4. The DNA of the CDR3 is TGTGCCATCAGCAGGGGGCGCGGCTATGGCTACACCTTC. It translates to CAISRGRGYGYTF.

As to this clone: This same CDR3 is encoded by further DNA sequences in the sample. The gene calls are TRBV7-2 and TRBJ1-2; 7 nucleotides line up with TRBD1. Looked up from germline, CDR1 is SGHTA and CDR2 is FQGNSA. The V segment lost 2 bases and the J segment 2 bases; nucleotides outside the gene matches: 2. This CDR3 has 14 residues. CDR3 sequence (DNA): TGTGCCAGCAGCTTACGACAGGGAAACTATGGCTACACCTTC. Translating it yields CASSLRQGNYGYTF.

V and J are TRBV4-1 and TRBJ1-5; TRBD1 aligns across 10 bases. CDR3 size: 15 residues. Trimming cost V 5 bases and J 6 bases; bases outside gene matches: 7. Germline CDR1 and CDR2: MGHRA and YSYEKL. Here the CDR3 DNA reads TGCGCCAGCAGCGTAGACAGGGGGCTCGGTCAGCCCCAGCATTTT. Translating it yields CASSVDRGLGQPQHF.

The chain has TRBV27 and TRBJ2-5; 7 bases align to TRBD2. The V gene's germline CDR1 is MNHEY and CDR2 SMNVEV (reference sequence). The CDR3 length is 14 residues. V lost 8 bases and J lost 1; bases outside the gene matches: 7. The CDR3 nucleotides read TGTGCCAGCTGGGGGGGGAGAGGCCAAGAGACCCAGTACTTC. Its protein product is CASWGGRGQETQYF.

The V and J genes are TRBV7-2 and TRBJ2-7; the match to TRBD1 covers 12 bases. There are 13 residues in the CDR3. Germline trimming cut 5 bases from V and 7 bases from J; bases unmatched to any gene: 3. Germline lookup yields CDR1 SGHTA and CDR2 FQGNSA. The CDR3 coding sequence is TGTGCCAGCAGCAGGGACAGGGGGCTTGAGCAGTACTTC. It encodes CASSRDRGLEQYF.

The chain has TRBV30 and TRBJ2-1, with D unclear. The CDR3 runs to 12 residues. In germline, CDR1 is GTSNPN, CDR2 SVGIG (reference sequence). Trimming stripped 1 base from V and 5 bases from J, with 6 bases between. The CDR3 coding sequence is TGTGCCTGGAGTGCCACTAACAATGAGCAGTTCTTC. Its translation is CAWSATNNEQFF.

In its sample, this clone was seen once. This chain joins TRBV27 and TRBJ1-6; D ambiguous. The V gene lost 3 bases and the J gene lost 9 bases, with 24 bases spanning the gap. This CDR3 contains 18 residues. Germline CDR1 and CDR2: MNHEY and SMNVEV (reference sequence). The CDR3 is CASSLGFRGRQRGSPLHF. The CDR3 nucleotides are TGTGCCAGCAGTTTGGGTTTTCGGGGTCGTCAACGGGGTTCACCCCTCCACTTT.

The rearrangement uses TRBV27 and TRBJ2-7; perhaps TRBD2 as D (7 bases). This CDR3 has 17 residues. Germline V gene data show CDR1 as MNHEY and CDR2 as SMNVEV (reference sequence). V dropped 4 bases and J dropped 7 bases, with 26 bases sitting between them. CDR3 sequence: CASSSRTRGIKAGEQYF. CDR3 nucleotide sequence: TGTGCCAGCAGTTCACGGACTAGGGGGATCAAGGCGGGGGAGCAGTACTTC.

The chain is built from TRBV3-1 (or the pseudogene TRBV3-2) and TRBJ2-5; D may be TRBD2 (5 bases). This CDR3 region has 15 residues. Deletions cut 3 bases from V and 5 bases from J, with 16 bases between. Germline loops: CDR1 LGHDT, CDR2 YNNKEL (reference sequence). This chain's CDR3 is CASSHLGRGRETQYF. The CDR3 nucleotides are TGTGCCAGCAGCCATTTAGGTCGGGGTCGGGAGACCCAGTACTTC.

The chain employs TRBV18 and TRBJ1-2; tentative D call: TRBD1 (5 bases). The CDR3 contains 15 residues. The V end lost 4 bases, the J end lost 8 bases, and 20 bases lay between the germline ends. Per the germline V gene, CDR1 is KGHSH and CDR2 is LQKENI. The CDR3 DNA is TGTGCCAGCTCACATCAAACAGGATTTAGGTTAGGCTACACCTTC. Translated, it gives CASSHQTGFRLGYTF.

The count of this clone is one. V usage is TRBV6-2 or TRBV6-3 and J usage is TRBJ2-5; 8 nucleotides line up with TRBD1. Germline loops: CDR1 MNHEY, CDR2 SVGEGT. V shed 2 bases and J 4 bases; nucleotides not matched to a gene: 12. The CDR3 has 17 residues. The CDR3 sequence: CASSYPMGQAARETQYF. The CDR3, as DNA: TGTGCCAGCAGTTACCCCATGGGACAGGCCGCACGAGAGACCCAGTACTTC.

This chain connects TRBV6-2 or TRBV6-3 to TRBJ2-1, with D maybe TRBD2 (7 bases). V shed 6 bases and J shed 1 base, with 22 bases lying between them. Germline V CDR1 and CDR2: MNHEY, SVGEGT. The CDR3 contains 18 residues. Here the CDR3 DNA reads TGTGCCAGCAGCCTGTATCCCCAGGGGAGGGGTTCCTACAATGAGCAGTTCTTC. This sequence encodes CASSLYPQGRGSYNEQFF.

The V and J genes are TRBV29-1 and TRBJ1-1; possible D gene TRBD1, 6 bases. CDR1 and CDR2 (germline): SQVTM, ANQGSEA. This CDR3 is built from 16 residues. V shed 1 base and J shed 4 bases, with 19 bases lying between them. The CDR3 spells CSVEVGGALGLTEAFF. The CDR3, as DNA: TGCAGCGTTGAAGTTGGGGGCGCATTGGGGCTCACTGAAGCTTTCTTT.

This clone was observed once. The rearrangement uses TRBV18 and TRBJ2-7; 8 nucleotides align to TRBD1. The CDR3 covers 15 residues. Germline V CDR1 and CDR2: KGHSH, LQKENI. Trimming cost V 3 bases and J 2 bases; bases outside gene matches: 6. The CDR3 nucleotides are TGTGCCAGCTCACCGAAGGACAGGGTAACCTACGAGCAGTACTTC. Translated: CASSPKDRVTYEQYF.

The genes are TRBV6-5 and TRBJ2-7; weak D call: TRBD1 (5 bases). CDR1 MNHEY and CDR2 SVGAGI come from the germline V gene. V lost 6 bases, J lost 0 bases, and 12 bases lay in between. This CDR3 comprises 14 residues. The CDR3, as DNA: TGTGCCAGCAGAAGACAGTCTAGCTCCTACGAGCAGTACTTC. Its translation: CASRRQSSSYEQYF.

This chain links TRBV29-1 with TRBJ2-2; no clear D gene. Germline values: CDR1 SQVTM, CDR2 ANQGSEA. Trimming cost V 3 bases and J 1 base, with 6 bases left between them. CDR3 length equals 13 residues. CDR3 region: CSVELENTGELFF. DNA for the CDR3: TGCAGCGTTGAGTTAGAGAACACCGGGGAGCTGTTTTTT.

The chain has TRBV5-1 and TRBJ2-7; 8 positions agree with TRBD1. After removal of 0 bases from V and 2 bases from J, the junction contained 4 bases not matched to a gene. CDR3 length equals 15 residues. Germline V gene data show CDR1 as SGHRS and CDR2 as YFSETQ. CDR3 loop: CASSLEDRGTYEQYF. CDR3 DNA: TGCGCCAGCAGCTTGGAAGACAGGGGTACCTACGAGCAGTACTTC. The full variable domain, rest sourced from reference TRBV5-1 and TRBJ2-7, is KAGVTQTPRYLIKTRGQQVTLSCSPISGHRSVSWYQQTPGQGLQFLFEYFSETQRNKGNFPGRFSGRQFSNSRSEMNVSTLELGDSALYLCASSLEDRGTYEQYFGPGTRLTVT.

This chain connects TRBV5-6 to TRBJ1-2; TRBD1 agrees at 7 bases. The length of the CDR3 is 13 residues. Per the germline V gene, CDR1 is SGHDT and CDR2 is YYEEEE. J gave up 8 bases and V 4 bases, and 8 bases lay outside the gene matches. The CDR3 protein is CASSPRDSRGYTF. The DNA for the CDR3 is TGTGCCAGCAGCCCTAGGGACAGTCGAGGCTACACCTTC.